The TCR beta chain described here comes from a study of CD8+ T cells in alopecia areata. The length of the CDR3 is 17 residues. Germline V gives CDR1 SGHTA, CDR2 FQGNSA. V lost 0 bases to trimming and J lost 0 bases, with 12 bases between them. Peripheral blood and lesional scalp punch biopsies came from alopecia areata patients. It was cDNA, reverse transcribed from extracted RNA, that served as the sequencing template. Libraries were prepared by immunoSEQ multiplex PCR; TCRdb keeps only in-frame clonotypes and omits some of them. The table lists hundreds of thousands of clones, roughly two thirds of them singletons. This clone appeared a few times.

The material sequenced was CD4+ T cells sorted from blood, taken at week 0. The chain uses TRBV7-2 and TRBJ2-1; tentatively, D is TRBD1 (5 bases). This clonotype was sampled from a human donor with alopecia areata. As DNA, the CDR3 is TGTGCCAGCAGCTTAGCGCAGGGCTCGAGCTCCTACAATGAGCAGTTCTTC. This codes for CASSLAQGSSSYNEQFF.